The subject of this entry is one TCR beta chain. These data are taken from a study of blood T cell repertoires in COVID-19. About the study: Sources were T cells, B-cell-depleted T cells, or PBMCs; the material itself was cDNA or gDNA.

Original data processing: Reference gene primer amplification gave nucleated cell count estimates. Sequencing was performed with immunoSEQ multiplex PCR; in TCRdb, only in-frame clones are kept and a portion is missing. The V and J calls and clone size are taken from that table; D and trimming were inferred from the DNA. The repertoire holds around 230,000 clones, with about 91% as singletons. The germline V gene encodes CDR1 LNHNV and CDR2 YYDKDF (reference sequence). Deletions cut 0 bases from V and 0 bases from J, with 12 bases between. This CDR3 region has 16 residues. Participant age was roughly 18 to 100 years, and participants resided in roughly 25 US areas. Cohort allocation depended upon clinical history that participants reported.

Sequencing input: PBMCs or T cells enriched from blood (not recorded which). This chain connects TRBV15 to TRBJ2-7; D might be TRBD2 (6 bases). The source is a woman aged 40 to 50 with acute COVID-19. CDR3 DNA: TGTGCCACCAGCAGAGATGGAGGGCGGAGCTCCTACGAGCAGTACTTC. Translating it yields CATSRDGGRSSYEQYF.